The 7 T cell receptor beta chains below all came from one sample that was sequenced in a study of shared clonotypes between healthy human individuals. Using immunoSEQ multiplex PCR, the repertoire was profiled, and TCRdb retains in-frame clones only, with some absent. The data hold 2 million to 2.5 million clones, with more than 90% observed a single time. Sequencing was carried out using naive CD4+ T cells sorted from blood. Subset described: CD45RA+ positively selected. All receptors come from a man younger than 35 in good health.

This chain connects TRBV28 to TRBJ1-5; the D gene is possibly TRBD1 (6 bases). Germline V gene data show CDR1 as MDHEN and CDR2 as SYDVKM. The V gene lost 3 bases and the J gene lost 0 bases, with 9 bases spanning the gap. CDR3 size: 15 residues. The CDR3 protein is CASSLLQGSNQPQHF. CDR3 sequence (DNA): TGTGCCAGCAGTTTGTTACAGGGTAGCAATCAGCCCCAGCATTTT.

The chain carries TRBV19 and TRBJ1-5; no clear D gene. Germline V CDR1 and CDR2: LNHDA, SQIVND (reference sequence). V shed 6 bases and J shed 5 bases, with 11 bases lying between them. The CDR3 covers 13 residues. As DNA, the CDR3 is TGTGCCAGTAGCTATACAACGGATCAGCCCCAGCATTTT. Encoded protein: CASSYTTDQPQHF. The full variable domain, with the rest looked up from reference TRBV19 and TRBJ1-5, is DGGITQSPKYLFRKEGQNVTLSCEQNLNHDAMYWYRQDPGQGLRLIYYSQIVNDFQKGDIAEGYSVSREKKESFPLTVTSAQKNPTAFYLCASSYTTDQPQHFGDGTRLSIL.

The CDR3 loop reads CASSEEGSYNSPLHF. CDR3 in DNA: TGTGCCAGCAGCGAAGAGGGCTCCTATAATTCACCCCTCCACTTT. The genes are TRBV28 and TRBJ1-6; D is undetermined. This CDR3 is 15 amino acids long. V gave up 6 bases and J gave up 0 bases, with 9 bases separating them. Germline CDR1 MDHEN, CDR2 SYDVKM.

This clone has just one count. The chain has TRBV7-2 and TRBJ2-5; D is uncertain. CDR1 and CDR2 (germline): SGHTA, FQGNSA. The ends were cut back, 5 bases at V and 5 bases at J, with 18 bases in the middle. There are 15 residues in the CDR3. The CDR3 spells CASSRNGRQMETQYF. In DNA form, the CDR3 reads TGTGCCAGCAGCCGCAATGGCCGACAAATGGAGACCCAGTACTTC.

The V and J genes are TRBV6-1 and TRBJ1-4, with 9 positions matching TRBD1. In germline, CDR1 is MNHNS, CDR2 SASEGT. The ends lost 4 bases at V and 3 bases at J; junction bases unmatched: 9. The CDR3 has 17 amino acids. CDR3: CASSGKGQGVPNEKLFF. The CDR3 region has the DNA TGTGCCAGCAGTGGGAAGGGACAGGGAGTCCCTAATGAAAAACTGTTTTTT.

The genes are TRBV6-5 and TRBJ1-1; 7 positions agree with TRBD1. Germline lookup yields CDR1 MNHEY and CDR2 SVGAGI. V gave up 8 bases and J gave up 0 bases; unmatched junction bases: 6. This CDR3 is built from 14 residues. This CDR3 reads CASQEGQMNTEAFF. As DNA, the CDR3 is TGTGCCAGCCAGGAGGGACAGATGAACACTGAAGCTTTCTTT.

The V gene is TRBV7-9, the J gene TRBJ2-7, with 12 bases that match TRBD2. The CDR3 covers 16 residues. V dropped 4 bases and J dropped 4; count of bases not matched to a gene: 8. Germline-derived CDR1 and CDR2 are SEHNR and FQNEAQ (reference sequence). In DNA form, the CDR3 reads TGTGCCAGCAGCTCCACGACTAGCGGGAGTTGGTACGAGCAGTACTTC. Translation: CASSSTTSGSWYEQYF.